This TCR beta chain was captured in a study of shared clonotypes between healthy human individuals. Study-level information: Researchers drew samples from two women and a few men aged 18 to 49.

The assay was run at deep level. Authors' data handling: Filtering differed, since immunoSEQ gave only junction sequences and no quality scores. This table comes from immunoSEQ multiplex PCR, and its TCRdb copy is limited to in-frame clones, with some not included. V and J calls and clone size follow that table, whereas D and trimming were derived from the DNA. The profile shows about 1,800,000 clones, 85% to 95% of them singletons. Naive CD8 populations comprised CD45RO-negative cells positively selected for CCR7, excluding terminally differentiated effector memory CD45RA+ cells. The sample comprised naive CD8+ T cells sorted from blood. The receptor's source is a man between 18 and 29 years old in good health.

In DNA, the CDR3 is TGCGCCAGCAGCCAAGAGACTAGCAAGGGAGAGGGCAATGAGCAGTTCTTC. Translated: CASSQETSKGEGNEQFF. V usage is TRBV4-3 and J usage is TRBJ2-1; TRBD2 aligns across 7 bases. The J segment lost 6 bases and the V segment lost 0 bases, leaving 11 bases of the junction unmatched. CDR3 size: 17 residues. Germline V gene data show CDR1 as LGHNA and CDR2 as YSLEER.